This TCR beta chain was recorded in a study of blood T cell repertoires in COVID-19. J lost 4 bases, V lost 5 bases, and 6 bases had no gene match. The germline gives CDR1 SNHLY, CDR2 FYNNEI. The CDR3 totals 15 residues. The recovered donors of Cohort 3 showed two negative PCRs, clearance, or symptom resolution. Original handling: The assay estimated nucleated cells by amplifying reference gene primers. Sequencing was performed with immunoSEQ multiplex PCR; in TCRdb, only in-frame clones are kept and a portion is missing. That table is the source of V, J and clone size, and D and trimming were worked out from the DNA. The sample lists about 280,000 clones, roughly nine tenths occurring once.

The receptor was derived from a woman aged 60-75 years who had recovered from COVID-19. The gene calls are TRBV2 and TRBJ2-1; 9 bases are shared with TRBD2. Input material: PBMCs or T cells enriched from blood (not recorded which). The CDR3 region is CASSLASGAYNEQFF. The CDR3 DNA reads TGTGCCAGCAGTCTTGCTAGCGGGGCTTACAATGAGCAGTTCTTC.